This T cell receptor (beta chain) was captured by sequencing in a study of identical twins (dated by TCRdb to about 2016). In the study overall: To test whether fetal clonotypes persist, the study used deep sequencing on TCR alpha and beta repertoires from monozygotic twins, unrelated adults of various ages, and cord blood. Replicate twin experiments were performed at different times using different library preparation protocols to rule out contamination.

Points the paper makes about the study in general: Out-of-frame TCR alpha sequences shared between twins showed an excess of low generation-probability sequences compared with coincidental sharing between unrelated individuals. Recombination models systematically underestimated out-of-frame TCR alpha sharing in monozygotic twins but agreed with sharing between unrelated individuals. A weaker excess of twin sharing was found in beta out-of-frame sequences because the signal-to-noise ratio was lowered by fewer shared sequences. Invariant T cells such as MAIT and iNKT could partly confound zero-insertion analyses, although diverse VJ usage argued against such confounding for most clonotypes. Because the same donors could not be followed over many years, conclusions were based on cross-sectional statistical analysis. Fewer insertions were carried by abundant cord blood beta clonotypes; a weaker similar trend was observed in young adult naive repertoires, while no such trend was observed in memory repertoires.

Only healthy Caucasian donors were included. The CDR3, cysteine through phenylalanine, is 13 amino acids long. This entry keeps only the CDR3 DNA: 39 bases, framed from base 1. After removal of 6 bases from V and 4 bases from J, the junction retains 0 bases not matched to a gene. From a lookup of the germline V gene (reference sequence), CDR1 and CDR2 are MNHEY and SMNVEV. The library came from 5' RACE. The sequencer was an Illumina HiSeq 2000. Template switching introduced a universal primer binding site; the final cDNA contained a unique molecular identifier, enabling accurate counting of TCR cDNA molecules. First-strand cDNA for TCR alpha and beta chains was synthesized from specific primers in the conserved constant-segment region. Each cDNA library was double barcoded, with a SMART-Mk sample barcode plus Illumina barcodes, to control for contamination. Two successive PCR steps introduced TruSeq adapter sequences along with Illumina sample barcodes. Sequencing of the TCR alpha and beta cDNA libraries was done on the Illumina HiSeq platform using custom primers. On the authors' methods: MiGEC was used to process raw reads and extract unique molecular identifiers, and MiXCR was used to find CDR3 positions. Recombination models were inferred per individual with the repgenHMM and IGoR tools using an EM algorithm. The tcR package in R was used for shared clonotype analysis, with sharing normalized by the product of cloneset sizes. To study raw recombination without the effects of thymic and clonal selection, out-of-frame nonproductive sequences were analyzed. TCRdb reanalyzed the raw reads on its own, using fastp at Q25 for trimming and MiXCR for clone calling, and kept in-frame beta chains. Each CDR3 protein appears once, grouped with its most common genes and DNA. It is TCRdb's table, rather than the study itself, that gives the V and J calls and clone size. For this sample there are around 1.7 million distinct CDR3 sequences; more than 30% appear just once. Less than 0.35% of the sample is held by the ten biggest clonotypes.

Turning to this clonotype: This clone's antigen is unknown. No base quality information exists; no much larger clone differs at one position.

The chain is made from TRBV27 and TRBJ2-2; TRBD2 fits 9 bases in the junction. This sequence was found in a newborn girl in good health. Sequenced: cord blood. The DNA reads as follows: TGTGCCAGCAGACTAGCGGGCACCGGGGAGCTGTTTTTT. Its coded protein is CASRLAGTGELFF.